The T cell receptor beta chain under discussion was sequenced for a study of Ad26.COV2.S vaccination and SARS-CoV-2 variants. About the research overall: It was the COV1001 Ad26.COV2.S trial arm that included the donor. The vaccine Ad26.COV2.S was put into the muscle once, or twice with 56 days between.

Method: immunoSEQ multiplex PCR; TCRdb's copy keeps in-frame clones and lacks some. The sample yields around 450,000 clones, approximately 90% seen once. Study-wide points: Analyses that measured TCR breadth and depth may have underestimated total T cell responses.

On this clone itself: Its cognate antigen is unknown.

The sample's treatment: roughly 20 received Ad26.COV2.S at low or high dose, single or two shots; five or six received placebo; per-sample allocation not given. Following the first vaccine or placebo injection, samples were taken on day 63. The administered vaccine (an Ad26 vector) expressed Wuhan-strain SARS-CoV-2 spike. Germline lookup yields CDR1 SGHAT and CDR2 FQNNGV. Trimming left V 6 bases short and J 0 bases short, with 18 bases between. The length of the CDR3 is 16 residues. This sequence originates from a person between 18 and 59 years old who received the Ad26.COV2.S COVID-19 vaccine or a placebo. The source was peripheral blood, collected in a trial of Ad26.COV2.S vaccine versus placebo. This chain uses TRBV11-2 with TRBJ2-7; the D gene is possibly TRBD2 (6 bases). The CDR3 nucleotides read TGTGCCAGCAGAACCGCGGGGCGGGGAAGCTCCTACGAGCAGTACTTC. Amino acids: CASRTAGRGSSYEQYF.